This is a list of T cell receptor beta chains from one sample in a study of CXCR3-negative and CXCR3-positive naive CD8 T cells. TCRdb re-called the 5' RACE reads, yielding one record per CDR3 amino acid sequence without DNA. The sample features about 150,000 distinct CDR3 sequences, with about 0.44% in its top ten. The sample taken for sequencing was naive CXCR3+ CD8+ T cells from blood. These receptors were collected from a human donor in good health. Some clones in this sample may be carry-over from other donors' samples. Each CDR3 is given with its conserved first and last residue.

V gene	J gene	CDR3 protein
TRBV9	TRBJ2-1	CASSVGQGYNEQFF
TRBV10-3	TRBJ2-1	CAIMAESYNEQFF
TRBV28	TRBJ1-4	CASSLDRGKEKLFF
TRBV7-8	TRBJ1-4	CASSFNAATNEKLFF
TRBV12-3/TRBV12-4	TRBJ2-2	CASRGDSYTGELFF
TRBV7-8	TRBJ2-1	CASSSRTDYNEQFF
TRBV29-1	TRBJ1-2	CSVEERGNYGYTF
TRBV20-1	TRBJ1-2	CSAKIDGVYYGYTF
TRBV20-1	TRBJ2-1	CSARSGRGYNEQFF
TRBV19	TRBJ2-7	CAHAGRIGQYF
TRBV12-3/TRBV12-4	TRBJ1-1	CASSLTGLNTEAFF
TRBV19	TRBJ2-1	CASSIADGYNEQFF
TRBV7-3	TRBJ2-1	CASSPRQGGINNEQFF
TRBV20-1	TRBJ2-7	CSAPLGYEQYF
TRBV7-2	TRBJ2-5	CASSLGPGASGQETQYF
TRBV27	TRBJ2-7	CASRPLTGGNEQYF
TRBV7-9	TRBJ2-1	CASSYPRWTSGGASPYNEQFF
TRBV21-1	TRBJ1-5	CASSKRSGDGNQPQHF
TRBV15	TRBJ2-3	CATSRSIQTARGDTQYF
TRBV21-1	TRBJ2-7	CASSSHRDGHHEQYF
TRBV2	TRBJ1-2	CASSESPVNYGYTF
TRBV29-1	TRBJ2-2	CSVEPNSGELIF
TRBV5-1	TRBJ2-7	CASSGGQNYEQYF
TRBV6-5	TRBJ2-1	CASSPTSPPYNEQFF
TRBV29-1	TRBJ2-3	CSVEDMASGRMDTQYF
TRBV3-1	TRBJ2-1	CASSQDPAGSAEQFF
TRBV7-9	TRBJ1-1	CASSKTGGMDTEAFF
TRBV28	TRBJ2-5	CASNLRDSLQETQYF
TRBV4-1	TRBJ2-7	CASSQGTQSYEQYF
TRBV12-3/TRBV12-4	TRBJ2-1	CASSFSRGEQFF
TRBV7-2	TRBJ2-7	CASSLGAGISYEQYF
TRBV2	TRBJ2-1	CASNRGTPSGEQFF
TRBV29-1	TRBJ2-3	CSVVGLASTDTQYF
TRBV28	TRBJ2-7	CASSLDRDYEQYF
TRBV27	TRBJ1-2	CASSLSWALRDYGYTF
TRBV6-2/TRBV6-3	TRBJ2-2	CASRLANTGELFF
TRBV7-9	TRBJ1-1	CASSGRSGTGYKGTEAFF
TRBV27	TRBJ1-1	CASSLAWRTEAFF
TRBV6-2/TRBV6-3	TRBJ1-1	CASSWGTGGYSNTEAFF